This is a list of T cell receptor beta chains from one sample in a study of CD8+CD57+ T cells in acquired aplastic anemia. A single record per CDR3 protein comes from TCRdb applying MiXCR to the reads. Among about 180,000 distinct CDR3 sequences listed, 45% to 55% were seen once. Sequences were obtained from sorted CD4+, CD8+, or CD8+CD57+ T cells (not recorded which) from PBMCs. The receptors here all came from a human donor with aplastic anemia. CDR3s include the opening cysteine and the closing phenylalanine or tryptophan. D genes are given only for firm matches. Rows may omit the clone size; those that give it use once, few, many or a size class.

j_call | v_call | d_call | clone_size | cdr3_aa | cdr3_nt
TRBJ2-7 | TRBV18 | TRBD2 | many | CASSPSGGTYEQYF | TGTGCCAGCTCACCAAGCGGGGGAACCTACGAGCAGTACTTC
TRBJ1-1 | TRBV15 | NA | NA | CATSRDRGSNTEAFF | TGTGCCACCAGCAGAGATCGGGGCTCGAACACTGAAGCTTTCTTT
TRBJ2-2 | TRBV4-2 | NA | NA | CASSPTRGIGAGELFF | TGTGCCAGCAGCCCGACTAGGGGGATAGGCGCCGGGGAGCTGTTTTTT
TRBJ2-2 | TRBV7-7 | NA | NA | CASSLGRIPNTGELFF | TGTGCTAGCAGCTTAGGCAGGATCCCGAACACCGGGGAGCTGTTTTTC
TRBJ1-5 | TRBV12-5 | NA | NA | CASGLFGEAGNQPQHF | TGTGCTAGTGGTTTGTTTGGGGAGGCAGGCAATCAGCCCCAGCATTTT
TRBJ1-1 | TRBV2 | TRBD1 | NA | CASSPDRATNTEAFF | TGTGCCAGCAGTCCGGACAGGGCGACGAACACTGAAGCTTTCTTT
TRBJ1-6 | TRBV24-1 | NA | many | CATSDLDRSSYNSPLHF | TGTGCCACCAGTGATTTGGACAGGAGCTCCTATAATTCACCCCTCCACTTT
TRBJ2-1 | TRBV6-1 | NA | few | CASSKTRTADEQFF | TGTGCCAGCAGCAAGACTAGGACGGCTGATGAGCAGTTCTTC
TRBJ1-3 | TRBV9 | NA | NA | CASSGNTIYF | TGTGCCAGCAGCGGAAACACCATATATTTT
TRBJ1-1 | TRBV10-3 | NA | NA | CAISRQVLNTEAFF | TGTGCCATCAGCCGACAAGTCCTAAACACTGAAGCTTTCTTT
TRBJ2-7 | TRBV3-1 | NA | NA | CAGSQVTAGEQYF | TGTGCCGGCAGCCAAGTGACAGCCGGCGAGCAGTACTTC
TRBJ2-7 | TRBV20-1 | NA | NA | CKAGVLGEQYF | TGCAAGGCAGGGGTTCTGGGCGAGCAGTACTTC
TRBJ1-2 | TRBV7-2 | NA | few | CASRTSANYGYTF | TGTGCCAGCAGGACCTCCGCGAACTATGGCTACACCTTC
TRBJ1-5 | TRBV24-1 | NA | once | CATSDKRVRGNQPQHF | TGTGCCACCAGTGATAAAAGGGTAAGGGGCAATCAGCCCCAGCATTTT